The TCR beta chain described here comes from a study of blood T cell repertoires in COVID-19. Study context: COVID-19 samples, acute and convalescent, were from the United States, Italy and Spain. From T cells, B-cell-depleted T cells, or PBMCs came the material, which was cDNA or gDNA.

CDR3 length: 16 amino acids. Per germline, CDR1 SGHTA and CDR2 FQGNSA. V lost 5 bases and J 2 bases, leaving 19 bases between the germline ends. As handled by the study authors: Estimated nucleated cell counts came from reference gene primer amplification. Using immunoSEQ multiplex PCR, the repertoire was profiled, and TCRdb retains in-frame clones only, with some absent. Clone size and V and J calls were adopted from that table, with D and trimming inferred from the DNA. The data contain 200,000 to 250,000 clones, about 90% of them singletons. The chain employs TRBV7-2 and TRBJ2-7; weak D call: TRBD1 (6 bases). The origin of this receptor is a man in his late teens or twenties with active or convalescent COVID-19. Sequenced material: peripheral blood. This CDR3 is CASSPGQLNAAYEQYF. The CDR3 DNA sequence: TGTGCCAGCAGCCCGGGACAACTAAACGCAGCCTACGAGCAGTACTTC.